This record looks at one TCR beta chain sequence and its context. The CDR3 is 14 residues long. These data belong to a study of T cell changes during pregnancy in multiple sclerosis. The protocol was immunoSEQ multiplex PCR, while the TCRdb copy is restricted to in-frame clones and leaves out a portion. The sample has tens of thousands of clones; around nine tenths are singletons. Sequenced here: CD8+ T cells from peripheral blood mononuclear cells, sampled in the second trimester of pregnancy. This chain uses TRBV21-1 with TRBJ2-7; the table's TRBD2 call for D was not verified on the DNA. TRBV21-1 is a listed pseudogene. This TCR was recovered from a female donor with multiple sclerosis, enrolled in a pregnancy study. The CDR3 loop is CASRKTDWEWFQYF. For the CDR3, the DNA is TGTGCCAGCAGGAAAACGGACTGGGAGTGGTTTCAGTACTTC.